This T cell receptor beta chain was identified in a study of vaccination effects on CD4 cells after COVID-19. Antigen-specific CD4+ T cells were expanded with viral peptide pools in the ViraFEST assay before sequencing. The culture ran for approximately 9 days before CD4+ T cells were isolated. Neither prior SARS-CoV-2 infection nor positive nucleocapsid antibodies were present in the vaccine recipients. Wells each received approximately 2 million PBMC, cultured with approximately 10 IU/ml IL-2 and about 9 ug/ml peptides. A half-volume exchange with IL-2 medium occurred on days 3 and 7. Study-wide results and caveats: Few convalescent patients were included, and no early post-infection timepoints were sampled. Marked clonal contraction of both clone types appeared late after vaccination.

The table came from immunoSEQ multiplex PCR; TCRdb's copy has only in-frame clones and leaves some out. Of fewer than 85,000 clones in the sample, about four fifths were seen once. Remarks on this clone: The antigen is not known.

The source is a human donor who received a COVID-19 vaccine. This specimen consisted of CD4+ T cells from PBMCs cultured with SARS-CoV-2 spike peptides, obtained before COVID-19 vaccination.

The CDR3 region is CASSLTDNEQFF. CDR3 in DNA: TGTGCCAGCTCACTGACAGACAATGAGCAGTTCTTC. The chain has TRBV18 and TRBJ2-1, with D possibly being TRBD1 (5 bases). Germline CDR1 KGHSH, CDR2 LQKENI. This CDR3 contains 12 residues. The V and J ends lost 4 bases and 5 bases respectively, with 6 bases between them.